The clone carrying this TCR beta chain came up many times. The antigen is unknown. The CDR3 extends over 17 amino acids. The germline gives CDR1 LGHDT, CDR2 YNNKEL (reference sequence). V lost 1 base and J lost 5; bases outside the gene matches: 8. TCRbeta library construction was performed incorporating unique molecular identifiers. Via MiXCR, TCRdb re-called the PCR reads, giving one row per CDR3 protein. The sample contains 330,000 or so distinct CDR3 sequences, around 7.1% of which appear only once. These data belong to a study of T-cell reconstitution after alpha-beta-depleted transplantation in children. Study findings and constraints: Reportedly, alpha-beta T cells present about two months post-transplant originated from several hundred expanded clones of graft origin. T cells produced anew were the main source of T-cell counts and diversity one year after transplant.

The TCR originated in a female patient between 2 and 10 years old who had a stem cell transplant for Fanconi anemia, so the T cells may come from the graft donor. The source was peripheral blood, collected 360 days after TCRalphabeta/CD19-depleted stem cell transplant. The rearrangement joins TRBV3-1 to TRBJ2-1, with TRBD2 identical over 10 bases. This CDR3 is CASSQVTAGGLHNEQFF. CDR3 nucleotide sequence: TGTGCCAGCAGCCAAGTCACAGCGGGAGGGCTCCACAATGAGCAGTTCTTC.